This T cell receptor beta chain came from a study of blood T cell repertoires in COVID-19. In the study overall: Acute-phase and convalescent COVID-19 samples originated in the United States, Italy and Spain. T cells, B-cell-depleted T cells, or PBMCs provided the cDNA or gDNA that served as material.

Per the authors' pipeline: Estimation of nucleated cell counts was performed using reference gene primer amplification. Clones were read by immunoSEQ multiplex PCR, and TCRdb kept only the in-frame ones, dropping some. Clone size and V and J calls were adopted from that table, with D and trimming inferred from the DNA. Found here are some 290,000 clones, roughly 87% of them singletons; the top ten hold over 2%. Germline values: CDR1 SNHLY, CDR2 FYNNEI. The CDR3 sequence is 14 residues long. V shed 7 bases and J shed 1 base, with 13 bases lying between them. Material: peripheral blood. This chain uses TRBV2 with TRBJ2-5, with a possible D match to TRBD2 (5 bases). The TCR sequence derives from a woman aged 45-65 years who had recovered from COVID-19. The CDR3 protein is CASNERAVQETQYF. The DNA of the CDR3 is TGTGCCAGCAACGAGAGGGCAGTCCAAGAGACCCAGTACTTC.